Shown below are 16 T cell receptor beta chains from a single sample sequenced in a study of blood T cells in healthy people across ages. Alongside a J-beta primer mix, a sample-barcoded 5' primer served in a second PCR lasting about 6 to 11 cycles. TCRdb reprocessed the 5' RACE reads via MiXCR and lists one record per CDR3 protein. The table has approximately 690,000 distinct CDR3 sequences, around 38% seen once. Sequencing was done on a sample of blood. All receptors derive from a man at least 80 years old in good health.

The chain has TRBV28 and TRBJ2-1; D assignment may be TRBD1 or TRBD2 (5 bases each). The V and J ends lost 6 bases and 6 bases respectively, with 18 bases between them. Germline V gene data show CDR1 as MDHEN and CDR2 as SYDVKM. This CDR3 is 15 amino acids long. CDR3 residues: CASSVGSWGSNEQFF. The CDR3 bases are TGTGCCAGCAGCGTGGGATCTTGGGGGTCCAATGAGCAGTTCTTC.

This clonotype was seen at least ten times. The gene calls are TRBV4-3 and TRBJ2-1; D is ambiguous. The V end lost 1 base, the J end lost 2 bases, and 6 bases lay between the germline ends. The CDR3 length is 14 residues. The germline V gene encodes CDR1 LGHNA and CDR2 YSLEER. The CDR3 loop reads CASSQVVTYNEQFF. The CDR3 DNA reads TGCGCCAGCAGCCAAGTCGTGACCTACAATGAGCAGTTCTTC.

The CDR3 is CASTTYNEQFF. The CDR3 region has the DNA TGTGCCAGCACGACCTACAATGAGCAGTTCTTC. The V call is TRBV6-2 or TRBV6-3, the J call TRBJ2-1, with D unclear. CDR1 and CDR2 from the germline V gene are MNHEY and SVGEGT. The V gene lost 7 bases and the J gene lost 2 bases, with 3 bases spanning the gap. The CDR3 is made up of 11 amino acids.

This clonotype has more than one count but fewer than ten. CDR3 sequence (DNA): TGTGCTAGTGGACCAGACAAAGTGGGCTCCTACGAGCAGTACTTC. The encoded protein is CASGPDKVGSYEQYF. The chain links TRBV12-5 to TRBJ2-7; D remains ambiguous. CDR1 LGHNT and CDR2 FRNRAP come from the germline V gene. The CDR3 is 15 amino acids. The germline V and J ends were trimmed by 6 bases and 0 bases, with 15 bases remaining between them.

The rearrangement uses TRBV5-1 and TRBJ2-5; 7 bases map to TRBD2. The CDR3 has 14 amino acids. V lost 2 bases and J lost 11; bases outside the gene matches: 12. Germline loops: CDR1 SGHRS, CDR2 YFSETQ. Here the CDR3 reads CASSFGSGREEQYF. Here the CDR3 DNA reads TGCGCCAGCAGCTTTGGATCGGGTCGGGAGGAGCAGTACTTC.

This clonotype showed up many times. The chain uses TRBV20-1 and TRBJ2-1; a possible D gene is TRBD2 (6 bases). Deletions cut 3 bases from V and 7 bases from J, with 25 bases between. Looked up from germline, CDR1 is DFQATT and CDR2 is SNEGSKA (reference sequence). There are 17 residues in the CDR3. The chain's CDR3 is CSARAGWWEEVRNEQFF. As DNA, the CDR3 is TGCAGTGCTAGGGCCGGGTGGTGGGAGGAAGTGAGGAATGAGCAGTTCTTC.

The chain combines TRBV14 with TRBJ2-3, with no clear D. CDR3 size: 14 residues. Germline-derived CDR1 and CDR2 are SGHDN and FVKESK. Trimming pared 0 bases from V and 9 bases from J, leaving 13 bases between. CDR3 sequence reads: CASSQELNSPTQYF. The CDR3 region has the DNA TGTGCCAGCAGCCAAGAACTGAATTCCCCCACGCAGTATTTT.

This clonotype occurred many times. The chain is built from TRBV28 and TRBJ1-2; 7 nucleotides line up with TRBD1. Germline trimming cut 1 base from V and 7 bases from J; bases unmatched to any gene: 3. Germline V gene data show CDR1 as MDHEN and CDR2 as SYDVKM. The CDR3 spans 13 residues. The DNA of the CDR3 is TGTGCCAGCAGTTTATTCCCAGGGGGTGGCTACACCTTC. Protein: CASSLFPGGGYTF.

This clonotype was found once. V is TRBV3-1 and J is TRBJ2-4, with D possibly matching TRBD2 (6 bases). The germline V gene encodes CDR1 LGHDT and CDR2 YNNKEL (reference sequence). The ends were cut back, 1 base at V and 12 bases at J, with 19 bases in the middle. There are 15 residues in the CDR3. DNA for the CDR3: TGTGCCAGCAGCCAAGGGGGCCAGGGCGGGGTTGGTCAGTACTTC. As protein: CASSQGGQGGVGQYF.

The V call is TRBV6-2 or TRBV6-3, the J call TRBJ2-5; tentative D call: TRBD2 (5 bases). The ends were cut back, 6 bases at V and 4 bases at J, with 12 bases in the middle. Germline V lookup: CDR1 MNHEY, CDR2 SVGEGT. The CDR3 length is 13 residues. The CDR3, as DNA: TGTGCCAGCAGGCTGACCCGGGGAGAGACCCAGTACTTC. Its translation is CASRLTRGETQYF.

The V call is TRBV7-2, the J call TRBJ2-5; 10 bases are a match to TRBD1. CDR3 length: 14 residues. Germline CDR1 SGHTA, CDR2 FQGNSA. The ends lost 7 bases at V and 11 bases at J; junction bases unmatched: 13. The CDR3 loop is CASKRTGGANEQYF. The CDR3 nucleotides read TGTGCCAGCAAGAGGACAGGGGGGGCGAATGAGCAGTACTTC.

V gene TRBV29-1 combines with J gene TRBJ2-5, with D possibly matching TRBD2 (6 bases). CDR3 length: 13 residues. CDR1 and CDR2 from the germline V gene are SQVTM and ANQGSEA. V was clipped by 4 bases and J by 5 bases, with 14 bases between them. The CDR3 loop is CSVGFGSGETQYF. The CDR3, as DNA: TGCAGCGTTGGATTCGGGAGCGGGGAGACCCAGTACTTC. Drawing the rest from reference TRBV29-1 and TRBJ2-5, the complete variable domain is SAVISQKPSRDICQRGTSLTIQCQVDSQVTMMFWYRQQPGQSLTLIATANQGSEATYESGFVIDKFPISRPNLTFSTLTVSNMSPEDSSIYLCSVGFGSGETQYFGPGTRLLVL.

The chain uses TRBV30 and TRBJ1-5; possible D gene TRBD1, 5 bases. In germline, CDR1 is GTSNPN, CDR2 SVGIG (reference sequence). The length of the CDR3 is 13 residues. The V gene lost 3 bases and the J gene lost 7 bases, with 13 bases spanning the gap. The DNA of the CDR3 is TGTGCCTGGAGCAAGGGGACTGGGCAGCCCCAGCATTTT. Translation gives CAWSKGTGQPQHF.

This clonotype was seen at least ten times. V and J are TRBV20-1 and TRBJ2-7, with 12 bases fitting TRBD2. Germline-derived CDR1 and CDR2 are DFQATT and SNEGSKA (reference sequence). The J segment lost 5 bases and the V segment lost 5 bases, leaving 7 bases of the junction unmatched. The CDR3 contains 14 residues. CDR3 sequence (DNA): TGCAGTGCTCTTCCACTAGCGGGGGGCGACGAGCAGTACTTC. Its protein product is CSALPLAGGDEQYF.

Comment on this clonotype: The CDR3 ends on some other residue instead of the conserved phenylalanine or tryptophan, so this is likely a read error. The chain joins TRBV4-3 to TRBJ2-5, with D possibly being TRBD2 (5 bases). The CDR3 is made up of 14 amino acids. Trimming took off 0 bases at V and 2 bases at J, with 7 bases between the two ends. Per germline, CDR1 LGHNA and CDR2 YSLEER. CDR3 DNA sequence: TGCGCCAGCAGCCAAGACAGACTACAAGAGACCCAGTACTTA. This codes for CASSQDRLQETQYL.

This clonotype was recorded a few times. The chain combines TRBV28 with TRBJ2-1, with D uncertain. The V end was cut by 5 bases, the J end by 9 bases, with 8 bases between. This CDR3 is built from 11 residues. The V gene's germline CDR1 is MDHEN and CDR2 SYDVKM. The CDR3: CASSLLSEQFF. The CDR3 coding sequence is TGTGCCAGCAGTCTCCTGTCTGAGCAGTTCTTC.